Following are 30 T cell receptor beta chains from one sample sequenced in a study of technical replicates of blood from several donors. Method: immunoSEQ multiplex PCR; TCRdb's copy keeps in-frame clones and lacks some. The data contain tens of thousands of clones, roughly 94% of them singletons. The sample comprised T cells isolated from PBMCs. Every receptor here comes from a human donor in good health.

V usage is TRBV30 and J usage is TRBJ1-4; D is ambiguous. V lost 0 bases, J lost 0 bases, and 14 bases lay in between. The V gene's germline CDR1 is GTSNPN and CDR2 SVGIG (reference sequence). CDR3 length equals 17 residues. The CDR3 region is CAWSVRRARTTNEKLFF. The CDR3 bases are TGTGCCTGGAGTGTACGGAGGGCAAGAACAACTAATGAAAAACTGTTTTTT.

This rearrangement joins TRBV5-4 to TRBJ2-7, with 8 bases aligning to TRBD2. Trimming cost V 7 bases and J 5 bases; bases outside gene matches: 20. Germline CDR1 and CDR2: SGHNT and YYREEE (reference sequence). CDR3 size: 17 residues. The CDR3 nucleotides read TGTGCCAGCGGGTCGACGCAAGGACTAGCCCTTATAAACGAGCAGTACTTC. Protein: CASGSTQGLALINEQYF.

The chain uses TRBV19 and TRBJ2-1, with TRBD1 matching 7 bases. Germline V gives CDR1 LNHDA, CDR2 SQIVND (reference sequence). The ends lost 10 bases at V and 7 bases at J; junction bases unmatched: 10. There are 13 residues in the CDR3. The CDR3 sequence is CATRQGFGNEQFF. In DNA form, the CDR3 reads TGTGCCACAAGACAGGGATTCGGGAATGAGCAGTTCTTC.

This rearrangement joins TRBV4-2 to TRBJ2-2; TRBD1 matches 7 bases. The J segment lost 4 bases and the V segment lost 2 bases, leaving 4 bases of the junction unmatched. There are 15 residues in the CDR3. Germline CDR1 LGHNA, CDR2 YNFKEQ. CDR3 DNA sequence: TGTGCCAGCAGCCAATACAGGGGTAGCACCGGGGAGCTGTTTTTT. It codes for CASSQYRGSTGELFF.

This rearrangement joins TRBV6-1 to TRBJ1-2; the match to TRBD1 covers 9 bases. The junction had 22 bases not matched to a gene; V was cut back by 4 bases and J by 7 bases. In germline, CDR1 is MNHNS, CDR2 SASEGT. This CDR3 comprises 19 residues. CDR3 DNA: TGTGCCAGCAGTGCCTTTGCCATTACAGCGGGACAGGGTGACTCTGGCTACACCTTC. This codes for CASSAFAITAGQGDSGYTF.

The CDR3 nucleotides are TGTGCCAGCAGCTTGGGAGTTTATTCCACAGATACGCAGTATTTT. Translating gives CASSLGVYSTDTQYF. The chain combines TRBV11-3 with TRBJ2-3; possible D gene TRBD2, 5 bases. CDR1 and CDR2 (germline): SGHNT, YENEEA. Trimming pared 3 bases from V and 2 bases from J, leaving 12 bases between. The CDR3 contains 15 residues.

The rearrangement links TRBV5-1 to TRBJ2-3; 8 bases line up with TRBD1. Germline V lookup: CDR1 SGHRS, CDR2 YFSETQ. V was pared by 4 bases and J by 3 bases, with 13 bases of the junction left unmatched. CDR3 length: 17 amino acids. This CDR3 is CASSPTDRVFITDTQYF. In DNA, the CDR3 is TGCGCCAGCAGCCCAACGGACAGGGTTTTTATTACAGATACGCAGTATTTT.

The chain employs TRBV6-1 and TRBJ2-3, with 9 bases matching TRBD2. The length of the CDR3 is 15 residues. V lost 5 bases and J lost 1; bases outside the gene matches: 4. Germline-derived CDR1 and CDR2 are MNHNS and SASEGT. The CDR3: CASSKLAGGTDTQYF. CDR3 DNA: TGTGCCAGCAGTAAATTAGCGGGAGGCACAGATACGCAGTATTTT.

The V gene is TRBV6-1, the J gene TRBJ2-7, with D tentatively TRBD1 (6 bases). The germline V gene encodes CDR1 MNHNS and CDR2 SASEGT. Trimming shortened V by 4 bases and J by 6 bases, and 22 bases separated the two germline ends. CDR3 size: 16 residues. CDR3 in amino acids: CASSALPGQGASEQYF. The CDR3 DNA is TGTGCCAGCAGTGCACTTCCGGGACAAGGGGCGTCCGAGCAGTACTTC.

J is TRBJ1-2 and V is TRBV19; D possibly corresponds to TRBD1 (5 bases). The CDR3 covers 16 residues. Germline values: CDR1 LNHDA, CDR2 SQIVND (reference sequence). The V end lost 5 bases, the J end lost 4 bases, and 20 bases lay between the germline ends. The chain's CDR3 is CASSRPVQASFYGYTF. CDR3 coding DNA: TGTGCCAGTAGTCGCCCGGTACAGGCCTCATTCTATGGCTACACCTTC.

The chain uses TRBV6-5 and TRBJ2-7; D is perhaps TRBD1 (5 bases). Trimming removed 11 bases at V and 3 bases at J, with 23 bases between. This CDR3 region has 15 residues. Germline V gene sequence: CDR1 MNHEY, CDR2 SVGAGI. CDR3 DNA sequence: TGTGCCTCCTTCGGTAGGGGCGCTGGGAACTACGAGCAGTACTTC. This encodes CASFGRGAGNYEQYF.

This rearrangement joins TRBV6-1 to TRBJ2-7; maybe TRBD2 (5 bases). Per the germline V gene, CDR1 is MNHNS and CDR2 is SASEGT. V lost 3 bases and J 4 bases, leaving 22 bases between the germline ends. The CDR3 is 17 amino acids. The DNA of the CDR3 is TGTGCCAGCAGTGAGGGGTCAGTCCTAATCGCGGGTTACGAGCAGTACTTC. Its translation: CASSEGSVLIAGYEQYF.

The V and J genes are TRBV14 and TRBJ2-6; D may be TRBD2 (5 bases). Trimming removed 6 bases from V and 2 bases from J, with 5 bases in between. The CDR3 extends over 13 amino acids. Germline loops: CDR1 SGHDN, CDR2 FVKESK. CDR3 loop: CASRRAGANVLTF. DNA of the CDR3: TGTGCCAGCAGGAGGGCTGGGGCCAACGTCCTGACTTTC. Using reference TRBV14 and TRBJ2-6 for the parts outside the CDR3, the full variable domain is EAGVTQFPSHSVIEKGQTVTLRCDPISGHDNLYWYRRVMGKEIKFLLHFVKESKQDESGMPNNRFLAERTGGTYSTLKVQPAELEDSGVYFCASRRAGANVLTFGAGSRLTVL.

The CDR3 nucleotides read TGTGCCAGCAGTTTTGCGGGACAGGGGGCTGTTGAGCAGTTCTTC. Its protein is CASSFAGQGAVEQFF. This chain joins TRBV27 and TRBJ2-1; 12 nucleotides align to TRBD1. Trimming cost V 3 bases and J 9 bases; bases outside gene matches: 6. CDR1 and CDR2 (germline): MNHEY, SMNVEV (reference sequence). The CDR3 covers 15 residues.

The chain uses TRBV7-2 and TRBJ2-7, with a weak D call TRBD2 (5 bases). This CDR3 region has 18 residues. The germline V and J ends were trimmed by 0 bases and 5 bases, with 23 bases remaining between them. CDR1 is SGHTA and CDR2 is FQGNSA in the germline V gene. The CDR3 nucleotides are TGTGCCAGCAGCTTAGCGGGAGCGCTAGTCATCAACGACCACGAGCAGTACTTC. This sequence encodes CASSLAGALVINDHEQYF. Full variable domain (remainder filled in from reference TRBV7-2 and TRBJ2-7): GAGVSQSPSNKVTEKGKDVELRCDPISGHTALYWYRQSLGQGLEFLIYFQGNSAPDKSGLPSDRFSAERTGGSVSTLTIQRTQQEDSAVYLCASSLAGALVINDHEQYFGPGTRLTVT.

This chain uses TRBV7-9 with TRBJ2-7; TRBD1 matches 7 bases. The germline CDR1 and CDR2 sequences are SEHNR and FQNEAQ (reference sequence). CDR3 length: 16 amino acids. After removal of 5 bases from V and 4 bases from J, the junction contained 14 bases not matched to a gene. CDR3 in amino acids: CASSPSPGQRSYEQYF. The CDR3 DNA reads TGTGCCAGCAGCCCCTCCCCGGGACAGCGCTCTTACGAGCAGTACTTC.

The chain carries TRBV4-1 and TRBJ2-3; D gene ambiguous. Germline V lookup: CDR1 MGHRA, CDR2 YSYEKL. This CDR3 contains 15 residues. Trimming took off 0 bases at V and 0 bases at J, with 7 bases between the two ends. For the CDR3, the DNA is TGCGCCAGCAGCCAAGAATCAATTAGCACAGATACGCAGTATTTT. Residues: CASSQESISTDTQYF.

This chain connects TRBV7-9 to TRBJ2-7, with D uncertain. In germline, CDR1 is SEHNR, CDR2 FQNEAQ (reference sequence). The V end lost 1 base, the J end lost 13 bases, and 11 bases lay between the germline ends. This CDR3 contains 11 residues. The CDR3 spells CASSLGQYNYF. CDR3 nucleotides: TGTGCCAGCAGCTTAGGGCAGTACAATTACTTC.

The V call is TRBV5-1, the J call TRBJ1-1; TRBD1 agrees at 11 bases. Germline V gene lookup returns CDR1 SGHRS and CDR2 YFSETQ. The CDR3 extends over 16 amino acids. Trimming cost V 4 bases and J 5 bases; bases outside gene matches: 10. The CDR3 region has the DNA TGCGCCAGCAGCCCCGGACAGGGGGCGAGGAGTACTGAAGCTTTCTTT. Its protein product is CASSPGQGARSTEAFF. Full variable domain (missing parts from reference TRBV5-1 and TRBJ1-1): KAGVTQTPRYLIKTRGQQVTLSCSPISGHRSVSWYQQTPGQGLQFLFEYFSETQRNKGNFPGRFSGRQFSNSRSEMNVSTLELGDSALYLCASSPGQGARSTEAFFGQGTRLTVV.

The chain links TRBV25-1 to TRBJ2-1, with D perhaps TRBD2 (5 bases). CDR3 length: 12 amino acids. CDR1 and CDR2 (germline): MGHDK, SYGVNS. Between the trimmed V and J ends, which lost 1 base and 8 bases, there was a span of 6 bases. The CDR3 sequence: CASSESEDEQFF. CDR3 bases: TGTGCCAGCAGTGAATCGGAGGATGAGCAGTTCTTC.

This clone has only one observation. This chain uses TRBV9 with TRBJ2-5, with 10 bases matching TRBD2. Germline CDR1 is SGDLS and CDR2 is YYNGEE. The junction had 4 bases not matched to a gene; V was cut back by 3 bases and J by 2 bases. This CDR3 is built from 15 residues. CDR3 region: CASSASGGIQETQYF. Here the CDR3 DNA reads TGTGCCAGCAGCGCTAGCGGGGGAATACAAGAGACCCAGTACTTC.

V usage is TRBV25-1 and J usage is TRBJ2-7, with 7 nucleotides matching TRBD2. J gave up 0 bases and V 4 bases, and 6 bases lay outside the gene matches. This CDR3 comprises 15 residues. Per germline, CDR1 MGHDK and CDR2 SYGVNS. CDR3 DNA: TGTGCCAGCAGTGTAAAGAGGGAGGGCTCCTACGAGCAGTACTTC. Translated: CASSVKREGSYEQYF.

The V gene is TRBV10-2, the J gene TRBJ2-7, with D tentatively TRBD1 (5 bases). The germline V and J ends were trimmed by 3 bases and 1 base, with 7 bases remaining between them. This CDR3 has 13 amino acids. Germline V gene sequence: CDR1 WSHSY, CDR2 SAAADI. The CDR3 sequence is CASSDDRSYEQYF. CDR3 sequence (DNA): TGCGCCAGCAGTGACGACAGATCCTACGAGCAGTACTTC.

The V call is TRBV7-9, the J call TRBJ1-5, with D maybe TRBD1 (5 bases). V lost 5 bases, J lost 3 bases, and 17 bases lay in between. Per the germline V gene, CDR1 is SEHNR and CDR2 is FQNEAQ (reference sequence). The CDR3 is 16 amino acids. The CDR3 nucleotides read TGTGCCAGCAGCCCAATCGGGGGTCTTGCCAATCAGCCCCAGCATTTT. As protein: CASSPIGGLANQPQHF.

The chain uses TRBV7-5 and TRBJ2-3; TRBD2 is the table's D call and was not checked against the DNA. TRBV7-5 is marked as a pseudogene. This CDR3 spans 17 amino acids. DNA of the CDR3: TGTGTCAGAAGCCAACGGACTAGCGGAACTAGCACAGATACGCAGTATTTT. It is translated as CVRSQRTSGTSTDTQYF.

The chain uses TRBV18 and TRBJ2-1; 7 bases fit TRBD1. CDR1 and CDR2 (germline): KGHSH, LQKENI. The CDR3 has 13 residues. The ends lost 5 bases at V and 9 bases at J; junction bases unmatched: 7. CDR3 loop: CASSSDRTFEQFF. For the CDR3, the DNA is TGTGCCAGCTCATCGGACAGGACCTTTGAGCAGTTCTTC. The entire variable domain, with the rest obtained from reference TRBV18 and TRBJ2-1, is as follows: NAGVMQNPRHLVRRRGQEARLRCSPMKGHSHVYWYRQLPEEGLKFMVYLQKENIIDESGMPKERFSAEFPKEGPSILRIQQVVRGDSAAYFCASSSDRTFEQFFGPGTRLTVL.

V and J are TRBV4-1 and TRBJ2-3; TRBD2 might be the D (6 bases). This CDR3 has 14 residues. The V end lost 5 bases, the J end lost 0 bases, and 9 bases lay between the germline ends. CDR1 and CDR2 from the germline V gene are MGHRA and YSYEKL. The CDR3 sequence is CASSGGTSTDTQYF. DNA for the CDR3: TGCGCCAGCAGCGGCGGGACTAGCACAGATACGCAGTATTTT.

The CDR3 loop reads CASRGQGRTEAFF. The CDR3 DNA reads TGTGCCAGCAGAGGACAGGGCCGCACTGAAGCTTTCTTT. J is TRBJ1-1 and V is TRBV7-9, with 8 bases aligning to TRBD1. The V gene end was trimmed by 6 bases and the J gene end by 4 bases; junction bases not matched to a gene: 4. The CDR3 runs 13 residues. Looked up from germline, CDR1 is SEHNR and CDR2 is FQNEAQ (reference sequence).

The chain employs TRBV4-1 and TRBJ2-7; no firm D call. CDR1 and CDR2 (germline): MGHRA, YSYEKL. Trimming removed 2 bases from V and 1 base from J, with 9 bases in between. The CDR3 totals 14 residues. The CDR3 reads CASSQPTSSYEQYF. CDR3 DNA: TGCGCCAGCAGCCAACCGACATCATCCTACGAGCAGTACTTC.

This clone was counted once. This rearrangement joins TRBV19 to TRBJ2-7, with 13 bases identical to TRBD2. Germline CDR1 reads LNHDA; CDR2 reads SQIVND (reference sequence). The CDR3 sequence is 14 residues long. V was pared by 8 bases and J by 5 bases, with 6 bases of the junction left unmatched. The CDR3 reads CASSWTSGSDEQYF. CDR3 coding DNA: TGTGCCAGTTCGTGGACTAGCGGGAGCGACGAGCAGTACTTC.